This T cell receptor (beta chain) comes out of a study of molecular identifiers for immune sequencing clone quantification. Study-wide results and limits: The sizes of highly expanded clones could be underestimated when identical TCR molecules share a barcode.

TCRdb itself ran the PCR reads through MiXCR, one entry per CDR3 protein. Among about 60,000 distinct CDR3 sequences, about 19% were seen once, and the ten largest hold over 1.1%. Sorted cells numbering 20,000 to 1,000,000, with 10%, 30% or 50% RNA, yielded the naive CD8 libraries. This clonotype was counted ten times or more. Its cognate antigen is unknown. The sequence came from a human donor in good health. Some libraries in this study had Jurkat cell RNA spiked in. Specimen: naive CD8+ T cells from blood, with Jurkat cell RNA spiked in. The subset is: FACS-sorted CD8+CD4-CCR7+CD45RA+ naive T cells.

The CDR3 DNA follows: TGTGCCAGCAGCTTAGAGGGGACGGTCGATCAGCCCCAGCATTTT. Encoded protein: CASSLEGTVDQPQHF. The chain links TRBV11-2 to TRBJ1-5, with TRBD1 as a possible D gene (5 bases). CDR3 size: 15 residues. Germline V lookup: CDR1 SGHAT, CDR2 FQNNGV. V was cut by 0 bases and J by 5 bases, with 11 bases left in between.